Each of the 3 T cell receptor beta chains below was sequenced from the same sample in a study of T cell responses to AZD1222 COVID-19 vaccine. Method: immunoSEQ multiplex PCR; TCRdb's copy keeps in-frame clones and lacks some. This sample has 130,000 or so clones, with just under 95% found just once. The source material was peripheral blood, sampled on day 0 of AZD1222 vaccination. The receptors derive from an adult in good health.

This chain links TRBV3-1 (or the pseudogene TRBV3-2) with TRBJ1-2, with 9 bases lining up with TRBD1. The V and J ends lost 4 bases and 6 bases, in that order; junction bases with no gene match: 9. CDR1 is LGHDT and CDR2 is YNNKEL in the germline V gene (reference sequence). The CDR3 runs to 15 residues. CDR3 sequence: CASSPPTGTGNGYTF. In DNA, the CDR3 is TGTGCCAGCAGCCCCCCAACCGGGACAGGGAATGGCTACACCTTC.

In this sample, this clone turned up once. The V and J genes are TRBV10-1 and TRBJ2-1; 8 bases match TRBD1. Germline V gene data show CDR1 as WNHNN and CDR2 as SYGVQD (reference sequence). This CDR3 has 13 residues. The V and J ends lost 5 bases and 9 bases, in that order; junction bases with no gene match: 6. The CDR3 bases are TGCGCCAGCAGTACTTCAGGGGGCTCTGAGCAGTTCTTC. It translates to CASSTSGGSEQFF.

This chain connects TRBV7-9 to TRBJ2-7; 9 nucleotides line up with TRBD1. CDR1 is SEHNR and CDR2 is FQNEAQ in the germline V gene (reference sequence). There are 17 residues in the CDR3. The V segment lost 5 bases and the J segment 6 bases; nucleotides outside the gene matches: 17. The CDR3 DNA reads TGTGCCAGCAGCCCCCCTTTTCGGACAGGGGTGAGAGGCGAGCAGTACTTC. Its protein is CASSPPFRTGVRGEQYF.